Below, 25 T cell receptor beta chains from the same sample are listed, as sequenced in a study of T cells in Graves' hyperthyroidism and ophthalmopathy. Amplification of TCR beta CDR3 regions used RNA as the template. A first-round RT-PCR of the TCR CDR3 used the HTBI primer set. MiXCR, run by TCRdb on the multiplex PCR reads, gives a single entry per CDR3 protein. The sample lists around 420,000 distinct CDR3 sequences, approximately 14% occurring once. The sequenced sample consisted of blood. Receptors originate from a woman aged 18-29 years with Graves' hyperthyroidism.

The chain has TRBV15 and TRBJ1-2; the D is unclear. This CDR3 contains 15 residues. V lost 2 bases and J lost 0, with 10 bases in between. Germline values: CDR1 LNHNV, CDR2 YYDKDF (reference sequence). The CDR3 is CATSRRPGANYGYTF. The CDR3 DNA reads TGTGCCACCAGCAGACGACCGGGAGCTAACTATGGCTACACCTTC.

There are many counts of this clonotype. The V and J genes are TRBV7-2 and TRBJ2-1; the D gene is possibly TRBD1 (5 bases). The CDR3 spans 13 residues. Germline CDR1 and CDR2: SGHTA and FQGNSA. V gave up 6 bases and J gave up 9 bases, with 15 bases separating them. The CDR3 bases are TGTGCCAGCAGGGTCCCACAGGCCCGTGAGCAGTTCTTC. It yields the protein CASRVPQAREQFF.

This chain uses TRBV28 with TRBJ1-2; TRBD1 is a possible D gene (6 bases). Deletions cut 2 bases from V and 10 bases from J, with 20 bases between. CDR3 size: 15 residues. Germline V gives CDR1 MDHEN, CDR2 SYDVKM. The CDR3 DNA follows: TGTGCCAGCAGTTTAGGCGGGGGGCGTTTTGGTGACTACACCTTC. Translation gives CASSLGGGRFGDYTF.

This clonotype was seen ten or more times. The chain employs TRBV5-6 and TRBJ2-4, with 7 bases identical to TRBD1. J was trimmed by 0 bases and V by 1 base; bases with no gene match: 10. The CDR3 length is 18 residues. Germline V gene lookup returns CDR1 SGHDT and CDR2 YYEEEE. The CDR3 nucleotides read TGTGCCAGCAGCTTGTCCGAAGGGACAGAGCTAGCCAAAAACATTCAGTACTTC. This gives the protein CASSLSEGTELAKNIQYF.

This clonotype has at least ten counts. The chain is built from TRBV7-9 and TRBJ2-1, with a possible D match to TRBD1 (5 bases). The CDR3 is 13 residues long. The germline V and J ends were trimmed by 5 bases and 7 bases, with 12 bases remaining between them. Germline V gives CDR1 SEHNR, CDR2 FQNEAQ (reference sequence). The CDR3 reads CASSPWGLNEQFF. CDR3 in DNA: TGTGCCAGCAGCCCCTGGGGCCTTAATGAGCAGTTCTTC.

The chain combines TRBV18 with TRBJ2-3, with TRBD1 as a possible D gene (6 bases). Germline-derived CDR1 and CDR2 are KGHSH and LQKENI. The CDR3 contains 16 residues. The V and J ends lost 4 bases and 2 bases respectively, with 16 bases between them. The CDR3 coding sequence is TGTGCCAGCTCACTATCGACAGGAGTTATCACAGATACGCAGTATTTT. It translates to CASSLSTGVITDTQYF.

This chain links TRBV5-1 with TRBJ2-3; tentatively, D is TRBD2 (6 bases). Germline V gene lookup returns CDR1 SGHRS and CDR2 YFSETQ. V dropped 2 bases and J dropped 2 bases, with 12 bases sitting between them. The CDR3 is made up of 15 amino acids. CDR3 amino acids: CASSLAGGTTDTQYF. Here the CDR3 DNA reads TGCGCCAGCAGCTTAGCGGGCGGCACCACAGATACGCAGTATTTT. Variable domain in full (rest from reference TRBV5-1 and TRBJ2-3): KAGVTQTPRYLIKTRGQQVTLSCSPISGHRSVSWYQQTPGQGLQFLFEYFSETQRNKGNFPGRFSGRQFSNSRSEMNVSTLELGDSALYLCASSLAGGTTDTQYFGPGTRLTVL.

This clonotype was seen repeatedly, ten times or more. The chain has TRBV20-1 and TRBJ2-1, with 10 bases that match TRBD2. Looked up from germline, CDR1 is DFQATT and CDR2 is SNEGSKA (reference sequence). The CDR3 sequence is 17 residues long. Germline trimming cut 6 bases from V and 7 bases from J; bases unmatched to any gene: 18. Here the CDR3 DNA reads TGCAGTGCCCCCATAGCTAGCGGGAGCACCCGGGGTAATGAGCAGTTCTTC. Protein: CSAPIASGSTRGNEQFF.

There are many counts of this clonotype. The rearrangement uses TRBV7-3 and TRBJ1-1; D is perhaps TRBD1 (5 bases). The germline V gene encodes CDR1 SGHTA and CDR2 FQGTGA. The CDR3 has 14 residues. V was pared by 5 bases and J by 5 bases, with 15 bases between. The CDR3 is CASSPTTEGTEAFF. In nucleotides, the CDR3 is TGTGCCAGCAGCCCAACTACTGAGGGGACTGAAGCTTTCTTT. Full variable domain (outside the CDR3, taken from reference TRBV7-3 and TRBJ1-1): GAGVSQTPSNKVTEKGKYVELRCDPISGHTALYWYRQSLGQGPEFLIYFQGTGAADDSGLPNDRFFAVRPEGSVSTLKIQRTERGDSAVYLCASSPTTEGTEAFFGQGTRLTVV.

This clonotype was detected many times. This chain's CDR3 is CASSRGFASTEAFF. The CDR3 coding sequence is TGTGCCAGCAGTCGCGGGTTCGCGAGCACTGAAGCTTTCTTT. This rearrangement joins TRBV28 to TRBJ1-1; no firm D call. Trimming left V 5 bases short and J 4 bases short, with 14 bases between. The CDR3 runs to 14 residues. CDR1 and CDR2 from the germline V gene are MDHEN and SYDVKM. The full variable domain, rest sourced from reference TRBV28 and TRBJ1-1, is DVKVTQSSRYLVKRTGEKVFLECVQDMDHENMFWYRQDPGLGLRLIYFSYDVKMKEKGDIPEGYSVSREKKERFSLILESASTNQTSMYLCASSRGFASTEAFFGQGTRLTVV.

The V call is TRBV7-8, the J call TRBJ2-5, with D unclear. The CDR3 loop spans 13 amino acids. Deletions cut 3 bases from V and 4 bases from J, with 9 bases between. The V gene's germline CDR1 is SGHVS and CDR2 FQNEAQ. CDR3 region: CASSFDTGETQYF. The CDR3 nucleotides read TGTGCCAGCAGCTTTGACACCGGAGAGACCCAGTACTTC. Using reference TRBV7-8 and TRBJ2-5 for the parts outside the CDR3, the full variable domain is GAGVSQSPRYKVAKRGQDVALRCDPISGHVSLFWYQQALGQGPEFLTYFQNEAQLDKSGLPSDRFFAERPEGSVSTLKIQRTQQEDSAVYLCASSFDTGETQYFGPGTRLLVL.

This clonotype has at least ten counts. The V and J genes are TRBV6-1 and TRBJ1-1; D not certain. The CDR3 has 16 amino acids. Trimming took off 5 bases at V and 1 base at J, with 17 bases between the two ends. Germline-derived CDR1 and CDR2 are MNHNS and SASEGT. This chain's CDR3 is CASSYSGVGKNTEAFF. The CDR3 DNA reads TGTGCCAGCAGTTACTCCGGGGTGGGGAAGAACACTGAAGCTTTCTTT.

This clonotype was counted only a few times. The chain couples TRBV7-8 to TRBJ2-5, with D perhaps matching TRBD2 (6 bases). The CDR3 is 14 residues long. Germline loops: CDR1 SGHVS, CDR2 FQNEAQ. Trimming pared 7 bases from V and 4 bases from J, leaving 16 bases between. The chain's CDR3 is CASKEGMGLETQYF. The CDR3 nucleotides are TGTGCCAGCAAGGAGGGTATGGGGTTAGAGACCCAGTACTTC.

The V and J genes are TRBV5-1 and TRBJ2-1; D is possibly TRBD1 or TRBD2 (5 bases each). The CDR3 is made up of 15 amino acids. Germline CDR1 SGHRS, CDR2 YFSETQ. Trimming stripped 5 bases from V and 4 bases from J, with 16 bases between. CDR3 sequence reads: CASSSGRNPYNEQFF. CDR3 DNA sequence: TGCGCCAGCAGTTCGGGACGGAACCCGTACAATGAGCAGTTCTTC.

CDR3 sequence (DNA): TGTGCCACGGGACGGGATTCTGGGGCCAACGTCCTGACTTTC. It codes for CATGRDSGANVLTF. This chain joins TRBV10-3 and TRBJ2-6; perhaps D is TRBD1 or TRBD2 (5 bases each). The CDR3 length is 14 residues. The V end was cut by 10 bases, the J end by 1 base, with 11 bases between. Germline values: CDR1 ENHRY, CDR2 SYGVKD.

The chain employs TRBV4-1 and TRBJ2-2; 7 bases are a match to TRBD1. Germline V CDR1 and CDR2: MGHRA, YSYEKL. Trimming removed 0 bases from V and 2 bases from J; junction bases left unmatched: 3. The CDR3 totals 16 residues. The CDR3 loop reads CASSQDGTVNTGELFF. DNA of the CDR3: TGCGCCAGCAGCCAAGATGGGACAGTAAACACCGGGGAGCTGTTTTTT.

Many counts were recorded for this clonotype. This chain connects TRBV28 to TRBJ2-1; the match to TRBD1 covers 8 bases. The CDR3 has 14 amino acids. Germline V CDR1 and CDR2: MDHEN, SYDVKM. V gave up 6 bases and J gave up 2 bases; unmatched junction bases: 3. The CDR3 loop is CASRLQGAYNEQFF. The CDR3 coding sequence is TGTGCCAGCAGGCTACAGGGGGCCTACAATGAGCAGTTCTTC.

This chain links TRBV12-5 with TRBJ1-4; D not certain. Trimming removed 5 bases at V and 10 bases at J, with 11 bases between. Germline CDR1 and CDR2: LGHNT and FRNRAP. CDR3 size: 12 residues. The CDR3 spells CASGITEGKLFF. The CDR3 region has the DNA TGTGCTAGTGGTATAACAGAAGGAAAACTGTTTTTT.

This clonotype appeared a few times. The genes are TRBV5-1 and TRBJ2-1; D remains ambiguous. V shed 4 bases and J shed 5 bases, with 22 bases lying between them. This CDR3 is 17 amino acids long. From germline, CDR1 is SGHRS and CDR2 YFSETQ. The CDR3 protein is CASSGPRLAAENNEQFF. The CDR3 nucleotides read TGCGCCAGCAGCGGTCCCCGGTTAGCCGCGGAGAACAATGAGCAGTTCTTC.

The chain has TRBV6-5 and TRBJ2-1; 9 bases map to TRBD2. CDR3 length: 15 amino acids. Germline loops: CDR1 MNHEY, CDR2 SVGAGI. Trimming removed 6 bases from V and 4 bases from J; junction bases left unmatched: 7. Here the CDR3 reads CASRQTSGHYNEQFF. As DNA, the CDR3 is TGTGCCAGCAGGCAGACTAGCGGCCATTACAATGAGCAGTTCTTC.

This clonotype was counted many times. V is TRBV2 and J is TRBJ2-2; 7 bases fit TRBD2. V dropped 6 bases and J dropped 7; count of bases not matched to a gene: 8. Germline CDR1 reads SNHLY; CDR2 reads FYNNEI. CDR3 length: 14 residues. CDR3 sequence (DNA): TGTGCCAGCAGCGTTGCGGGAGAGGGCGGGGAGCTGTTTTTT. It specifies CASSVAGEGGELFF. Variable domain in full (rest from reference TRBV2 and TRBJ2-2): EPEVTQTPSHQVTQMGQEVILRCVPISNHLYFYWYRQILGQKVEFLVSFYNNEISEKSEIFDDQFSVERPDGSNFTLKIRSTKLEDSAMYFCASSVAGEGGELFFGEGSRLTVL.

This clonotype has a count of ten or more. This CDR3 is CAISDISSTDTQYF. In DNA form, the CDR3 reads TGTGCCATCAGTGATATCTCTAGCACAGATACGCAGTATTTT. The chain employs TRBV10-3 and TRBJ2-3; D gene uncertain. Trimming stripped 3 bases from V and 0 bases from J, with 7 bases between. Germline CDR1 reads ENHRY; CDR2 reads SYGVKD. The CDR3 has 14 residues.

In its sample, this clonotype was seen many times. This chain links TRBV29-1 with TRBJ2-1; TRBD2 is a possible D gene (5 bases). Germline V CDR1 and CDR2: SQVTM, ANQGSEA. The length of the CDR3 is 13 residues. V lost 6 bases to trimming and J lost 2 bases, with 11 bases between them. The CDR3 DNA follows: TGCAGCGTGTCTTCGGAGGCCTACAATGAGCAGTTCTTC. This gives the protein CSVSSEAYNEQFF.

As DNA, the CDR3 is TGTGCCAGCAGCCCCGGGACTAGCGGGAGGGAAGTAGGTGAGCAGTTCTTC. Its translation: CASSPGTSGREVGEQFF. The rearrangement joins TRBV7-2 to TRBJ2-1, with 16 nucleotides matching TRBD2. Germline-derived CDR1 and CDR2 are SGHTA and FQGNSA. The CDR3 runs 17 residues. Trimming took 5 bases from V and 9 from J; bases not matched to a gene: 10.

V and J are TRBV7-2 and TRBJ2-5; TRBD2 agrees at 9 bases. V lost 2 bases and J lost 5; bases outside the gene matches: 9. This CDR3 has 16 amino acids. Per the germline V gene, CDR1 is SGHTA and CDR2 is FQGNSA. CDR3 protein: CASSLWLAGMYETQYF. DNA of the CDR3: TGTGCCAGCAGCTTATGGCTAGCGGGAATGTACGAGACCCAGTACTTC.